Below are 6 T cell receptor beta chains sequenced from a single sample in a study of early T cells in non-severe SARS-CoV-2 infection. TCRdb re-analysed the 5' RACE reads in MiXCR, keeping a single row per CDR3 protein. The data show roughly 56,000 distinct CDR3 sequences, with almost 9.5% seen just once and over 0.95% held by the top ten. The specimen sequenced was whole blood. These receptors were obtained from an adult who was a healthcare worker with PCR-confirmed SARS-CoV-2 infection or an uninfected control (not recorded which).

In this sample, this clonotype turned up many times. The rearrangement links TRBV25-1 to TRBJ2-3, with 7 bases lining up with TRBD2. Germline assignment: CDR1 MGHDK and CDR2 SYGVNS. Losses at the gene ends were 5 bases for V and 4 bases for J; bases not matched to a gene: 15. The CDR3 consists of 17 residues. CDR3 protein: CASSNQKGRASPDTQYF. For the CDR3, the DNA is TGTGCCAGCAGTAACCAAAAGGGGAGGGCCTCCCCAGATACGCAGTATTTT.

At least ten counts were recorded for this clonotype. V usage is TRBV25-1 and J usage is TRBJ1-2, with D unclear. The CDR3 runs 11 residues. V shed 4 bases and J shed 7 bases, with 7 bases lying between them. In germline, CDR1 is MGHDK, CDR2 SYGVNS. This CDR3 is CASSVDPGYTF. The CDR3 coding sequence is TGTGCCAGCAGTGTTGACCCTGGCTACACCTTC.

There are many counts of this clonotype. The chain is built from TRBV19 and TRBJ2-5; 12 bases align to TRBD2. Trimming cost V 6 bases and J 3 bases; bases outside gene matches: 5. CDR3 size: 15 residues. Looked up from germline, CDR1 is LNHDA and CDR2 is SQIVND (reference sequence). The DNA of the CDR3 is TGTGCCAGTAGCCGACTAGCGGGGGTTAAAGAGACCCAGTACTTC. It codes for CASSRLAGVKETQYF.

The CDR3, as DNA: TGTGCCAGCAGGGAGCTTCTTACTAGCACAGATACGCAGTATTTT. It yields the protein CASRELLTSTDTQYF. The chain recombines TRBV5-4 with TRBJ2-3; D is undetermined. Germline values: CDR1 SGHNT, CDR2 YYREEE (reference sequence). V was shortened by 5 bases and J by 0 bases, with 13 bases between the two germline ends. The CDR3 is 15 amino acids.

This clonotype has a handful of counts. This rearrangement joins TRBV9 to TRBJ1-5, with D unclear. The length of the CDR3 is 15 residues. The ends were cut back, 4 bases at V and 4 bases at J, with 15 bases in the middle. Per the germline V gene, CDR1 is SGDLS and CDR2 is YYNGEE. The CDR3 DNA reads TGTGCCAGCAGCCCGAGAGATGGATTTAATCAGCCCCAGCATTTT. Its translation: CASSPRDGFNQPQHF.

This clonotype occurred a few times. The genes are TRBV5-1 and TRBJ2-1; D tentatively reads TRBD1 or TRBD2 (5 bases each). The CDR3 is 15 amino acids. V was trimmed by 0 bases and J by 9 bases, leaving 16 bases between them. In germline, CDR1 is SGHRS, CDR2 YFSETQ. This CDR3 reads CASSLEARRQGEQFF. The DNA of the CDR3 is TGCGCCAGCAGCTTGGAGGCTAGGAGGCAGGGTGAGCAGTTCTTC.